The 23 T cell receptor beta chains below come from one sample, sequenced in a study of vaccination and CD4 T cells after COVID-19. Researchers used the Oncomine TCR Beta short-read assay to sequence DNA from cultured CD4+ T cells. TCRdb re-called the PCR reads through MiXCR, storing one row per CDR3 protein. Of 20,000 to 25,000 distinct CDR3 sequences listed, about 40% are singletons. Antigens for these TCRs are unknown. Noted treatment: approximately 9-day PBMC culture with coronavirus spike peptide pools or control peptides (ViraFEST assay). Input material: CD4+ T cells from blood, cultured in vitro. Source of these receptors: a human donor who had recovered from COVID-19.

A few counts support this clonotype. The chain recombines TRBV27 with TRBJ2-5; the D is unclear. This CDR3 has 11 amino acids. The V end was cut by 6 bases, the J end by 7 bases, with 9 bases between. Germline loops: CDR1 MNHEY, CDR2 SMNVEV (reference sequence). This CDR3 is CASRNLRTQYF. CDR3 sequence (DNA): TGTGCCAGCAGAAACCTGAGGACCCAGTACTTC.

The rearrangement joins TRBV28 to TRBJ1-1, with D possibly being TRBD1 (6 bases). The CDR3 runs to 19 residues. Germline V CDR1 and CDR2: MDHEN, SYDVKM. V was pared by 5 bases and J by 1 base, with 26 bases between. The CDR3 DNA sequence: TGTGCCAGCAGTGGACAGACACAGGGAAGGACTCGAGGGAACACTGAAGCTTTCTTT. The encoded protein is CASSGQTQGRTRGNTEAFF.

The chain joins TRBV28 to TRBJ2-7, with a possible D match to TRBD2 (6 bases). Looked up from germline, CDR1 is MDHEN and CDR2 is SYDVKM. The V and J ends lost 9 bases and 2 bases respectively, with 20 bases between them. The CDR3 runs 15 residues. This chain's CDR3 is CASGDSGDPTYEQYF. The DNA of the CDR3 is TGTGCCAGTGGGGATAGCGGCGATCCTACCTACGAGCAGTACTTC. The whole variable domain, remainder taken from reference TRBV28 and TRBJ2-7, is DVKVTQSSRYLVKRTGEKVFLECVQDMDHENMFWYRQDPGLGLRLIYFSYDVKMKEKGDIPEGYSVSREKKERFSLILESASTNQTSMYLCASGDSGDPTYEQYFGPGTRLTVT.

The V call is TRBV28, the J call TRBJ1-3; D is unclear. Trimming pared 7 bases from V and 2 bases from J, leaving 6 bases between. The CDR3 totals 12 residues. Germline assignment: CDR1 MDHEN and CDR2 SYDVKM. The DNA for the CDR3 is TGTGCCAGCACGGCGGCTGGAAACACCATATATTTT. Translation: CASTAAGNTIYF.

The chain carries TRBV7-2 and TRBJ2-1; D uncertain. With the DNA end fitting TRBJ2-7 better, the J assignment may be wrong. Germline CDR1 reads SGHTA; CDR2 reads FQGNSA. This CDR3 spans 11 amino acids. The CDR3 region is CASSFSYEQYF. DNA for the CDR3: TGTGCCAGCAGCTTCTCCTACGAGCAGTACTTC.

This clonotype has more than one count but fewer than ten. The chain links TRBV6-5 to TRBJ2-5; D perhaps matches TRBD2 (6 bases). Germline CDR1 reads MNHEY; CDR2 reads SVGAGI. This CDR3 contains 14 residues. V was shortened by 4 bases and J by 4 bases, with 13 bases between the two germline ends. The CDR3 is CASSSRERGETQYF. DNA of the CDR3: TGTGCCAGCAGTTCCCGGGAGAGAGGAGAGACCCAGTACTTC.

This CDR3 reads CASSQRGRGRVYQETQYF. The CDR3 DNA is TGCGCCAGCAGCCAAAGAGGGCGGGGAAGAGTCTACCAAGAGACCCAGTACTTC. The V and J genes are TRBV4-3 and TRBJ2-5, with D perhaps matching TRBD2 (6 bases). The CDR3 runs 18 residues. The germline V and J ends were trimmed by 2 bases and 0 bases, with 19 bases remaining between them. CDR1 LGHNA and CDR2 YSLEER come from the germline V gene.

The chain employs TRBV12-3 or TRBV12-4 and TRBJ1-5; D perhaps matches TRBD1 (5 bases). The germline V and J ends were trimmed by 8 bases and 0 bases, with 11 bases remaining between them. The CDR3 extends over 14 amino acids. The CDR3 here is CASGGGNSNQPQHF. The DNA for the CDR3 is TGTGCCAGCGGGGGGGGAAATAGCAATCAGCCCCAGCATTTT.

The CDR3 is CASSLEEQGSSFF. DNA of the CDR3: TGTGCCAGCAGCTTAGAGGAACAGGGATCGTCTTTCTTT. The rearrangement links TRBV7-9 to TRBJ1-1; possible D gene TRBD1, 6 bases. V shed 1 base and J shed 12 bases, with 15 bases lying between them. Germline CDR1 is SEHNR and CDR2 is FQNEAQ (reference sequence). The CDR3 is made up of 13 amino acids.

This clonotype was observed a handful of times. The chain joins TRBV20-1 to TRBJ2-7, with 8 bases fitting TRBD1. The V segment lost 4 bases and the J segment 1 base; nucleotides outside the gene matches: 3. The length of the CDR3 is 13 residues. Germline V CDR1 and CDR2: DFQATT, SNEGSKA (reference sequence). The CDR3 region is CSATDRVSYEQYF. CDR3 nucleotide sequence: TGCAGTGCTACGGACAGGGTGTCCTACGAGCAGTACTTC.

The CDR3 DNA sequence: TGTGCCAGCTCGGTGCAGGGGCTTACCCCCGACAATGAGCAGTTCTTC. It is translated as CASSVQGLTPDNEQFF. This chain uses TRBV6-1 with TRBJ2-1; tentatively, D is TRBD1 (6 bases). Trimming removed 8 bases from V and 5 bases from J, with 22 bases in between. The CDR3 sequence is 16 residues long. Germline CDR1 reads MNHNS; CDR2 reads SASEGT.

This clonotype was detected only a few times. The rearrangement links TRBV20-1 to TRBJ1-1; 9 bases match TRBD1. The CDR3 contains 14 residues. From germline, CDR1 is DFQATT and CDR2 SNEGSKA (reference sequence). The V segment lost 2 bases and the J segment 5 bases; nucleotides outside the gene matches: 6. The CDR3 here is CSARKDRGRTEAFF. CDR3 DNA sequence: TGCAGTGCTAGAAAGGACAGGGGAAGGACTGAAGCTTTCTTT.

The gene calls are TRBV7-8 and TRBJ2-5; TRBD2 aligns across 7 bases. The CDR3 runs 14 residues. Germline V gene data show CDR1 as SGHVS and CDR2 as FQNEAQ. Losses at the gene ends were 1 base for V and 5 bases for J; bases not matched to a gene: 4. CDR3 nucleotide sequence: TGTGCCAGCAGCTTAGTGTGGGGAGGGGAGACCCAGTACTTC. Its protein product is CASSLVWGGETQYF.

The V call is TRBV2, the J call TRBJ1-5; D is unresolved. The germline V gene has CDR1 SNHLY and CDR2 FYNNEI. V gave up 3 bases and J gave up 5 bases, with 2 bases separating them. The CDR3 is 11 residues long. CDR3 sequence: CASSDHQPQHF. CDR3 bases: TGTGCCAGCAGTGACCATCAGCCCCAGCATTTT.

This clonotype has more than one count but fewer than ten. J is TRBJ1-6 and V is TRBV28, with D tentatively TRBD1 (6 bases). The ends were cut back, 6 bases at V and 15 bases at J, with 18 bases in the middle. The CDR3 runs to 13 residues. CDR1 and CDR2 from the germline V gene are MDHEN and SYDVKM. CDR3 sequence (DNA): TGTGCCAGCAGCCCCCAAGGGGGGAAGCGCCTCCACTTT. Translated: CASSPQGGKRLHF.

This chain connects TRBV20-1 to TRBJ2-3; 8 nucleotides line up with TRBD2. The CDR3 has 15 residues. After removal of 8 bases from V and 0 bases from J, the junction contained 10 bases not matched to a gene. Germline-derived CDR1 and CDR2 are DFQATT and SNEGSKA (reference sequence). The CDR3 nucleotides are TGCAGTCCCCGTGGTAGCGGGGTTAGCACAGATACGCAGTATTTT. It encodes CSPRGSGVSTDTQYF.

V usage is TRBV20-1 and J usage is TRBJ2-1; weak D call: TRBD2 (7 bases). Germline assignment: CDR1 DFQATT and CDR2 SNEGSKA (reference sequence). The V and J ends lost 6 bases and 7 bases respectively, with 19 bases between them. CDR3 size: 14 residues. CDR3 protein: CSAKAGQGRNEQFF. The CDR3 DNA sequence: TGCAGTGCAAAAGCGGGACAAGGGAGAAATGAGCAGTTCTTC.

J is TRBJ2-7 and V is TRBV5-1, with 10 bases that match TRBD2. The length of the CDR3 is 15 residues. J gave up 3 bases and V 0 bases, and 3 bases lay outside the gene matches. Germline loops: CDR1 SGHRS, CDR2 YFSETQ. CDR3 in amino acids: CASSLVVAGGYEQYF. Here the CDR3 DNA reads TGCGCCAGCAGCTTGGTGGTAGCGGGGGGCTACGAGCAGTACTTC.

V and J are TRBV5-1 and TRBJ1-6, with TRBD1 identical over 8 bases. The V gene end was trimmed by 4 bases and the J gene end by 7 bases; junction bases not matched to a gene: 4. This CDR3 comprises 14 residues. Germline CDR1 and CDR2: SGHRS and YFSETQ. The DNA for the CDR3 is TGCGCCAGCAGCCCAGGGGGCGGGAATTCACCCCTCCACTTT. Residues: CASSPGGGNSPLHF.

This chain uses TRBV24-1 with TRBJ2-3; no firm D call. Trimming took 4 bases from V and 3 from J, leaving 7 bases between them. This CDR3 is built from 13 residues. From germline, CDR1 is KGHDR and CDR2 SFDVKD. The CDR3 here is CATSDVRTDTQYF. CDR3 coding DNA: TGTGCCACCAGTGACGTCCGGACAGATACGCAGTATTTT.

This clonotype showed up just a few times. The rearrangement uses TRBV20-1 and TRBJ2-5; D might be TRBD1 or TRBD2, each matching 5 bases. V was clipped by 1 base and J by 2 bases, with 14 bases between them. The CDR3 is made up of 15 amino acids. Germline assignment: CDR1 DFQATT and CDR2 SNEGSKA (reference sequence). DNA for the CDR3: TGCAGTGCTAGAGCCCCGGGGCGAGATCAAGAGACCCAGTACTTC. It is translated as CSARAPGRDQETQYF.

This chain uses TRBV5-6 with TRBJ2-5; the D gene is possibly TRBD2 (6 bases). Per the germline V gene, CDR1 is SGHDT and CDR2 is YYEEEE. The CDR3 runs 13 residues. Deletions cut 3 bases from V and 1 base from J, with 7 bases between. Here the CDR3 reads CASSSGLQETQYF. In nucleotides, the CDR3 is TGTGCCAGCAGCTCGGGACTCCAAGAGACCCAGTACTTC.

V gene TRBV18 combines with J gene TRBJ2-6, with no clear D. V gave up 3 bases and J gave up 1 base, with 7 bases separating them. The CDR3 length is 15 residues. Germline CDR1 and CDR2: KGHSH and LQKENI. The CDR3 coding sequence is TGTGCCAGCTCACCGGATAATTCTGGGGCCAACGTCCTGACTTTC. This codes for CASSPDNSGANVLTF. The whole variable domain, filled in from reference TRBV18 and TRBJ2-6, reads NAGVMQNPRHLVRRRGQEARLRCSPMKGHSHVYWYRQLPEEGLKFMVYLQKENIIDESGMPKERFSAEFPKEGPSILRIQQVVRGDSAAYFCASSPDNSGANVLTFGAGSRLTVL.